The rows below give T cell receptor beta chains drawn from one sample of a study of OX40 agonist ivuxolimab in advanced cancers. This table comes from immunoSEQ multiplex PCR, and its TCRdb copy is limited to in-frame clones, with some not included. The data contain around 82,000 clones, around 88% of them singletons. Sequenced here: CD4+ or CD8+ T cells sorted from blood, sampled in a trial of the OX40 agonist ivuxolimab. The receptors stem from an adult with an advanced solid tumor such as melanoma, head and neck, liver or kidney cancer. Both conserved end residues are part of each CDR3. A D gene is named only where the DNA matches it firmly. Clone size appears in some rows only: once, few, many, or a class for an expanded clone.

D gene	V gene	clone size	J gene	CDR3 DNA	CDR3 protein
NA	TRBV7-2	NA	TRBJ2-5	TGTGCCAGCAGCTTGCGGAGCGGGTTGGTCCAAGAGACCCAGTACTTC	CASSLRSGLVQETQYF
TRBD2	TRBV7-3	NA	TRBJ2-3	TGTGCCAGCAGCTCACCTAGGGGCTTTAGCGGGAGGAACTCCGGCACAGATACGCAGTATTTT	CASSSPRGFSGRNSGTDTQYF
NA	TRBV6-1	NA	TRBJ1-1	TGTGCCAGCCAGACAGTGAACCTGAAGGCTTTCTTT	CASQTVNLKAFF
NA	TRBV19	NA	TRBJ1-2	TGTGCCAGTAGTCCCAGGGGATACTATGGCTACACCTTC	CASSPRGYYGYTF
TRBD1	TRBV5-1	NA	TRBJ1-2	TGCGCCAGCAGCTGGTCTGGGGACAGCATTGGCTACACCTTC	CASSWSGDSIGYTF
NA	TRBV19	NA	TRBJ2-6	TGTGCCAGTAGTATCGGAAACTATCATCGCTCTGGGGCCAACGTCCTGACTTTC	CASSIGNYHRSGANVLTF
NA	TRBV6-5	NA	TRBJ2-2	TGTGCCAGCAGGGCCAGGGGTGGCGGGGAGCTGTTTTTT	CASRARGGGELFF
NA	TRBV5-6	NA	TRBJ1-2	TGTGCCAGCAGCTGGGCCCAGGGTGTTGGCTACACCTTC	CASSWAQGVGYTF
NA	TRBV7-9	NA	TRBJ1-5	TGTGCCAGCAGCTTATGGGACAATCAGCCCCAGCATTTT	CASSLWDNQPQHF
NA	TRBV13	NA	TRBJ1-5	TGTGCCAGCAGCTTAGGCCTTAACCGGGGGGGAAGGTCCCAGCATTTT	CASSLGLNRGGRSQHF
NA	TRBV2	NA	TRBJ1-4	TGTGCCAGCAGTGTGAACGGTGTTAATGAAAAACTGTTTTTT	CASSVNGVNEKLFF
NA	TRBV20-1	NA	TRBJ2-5	TGCAGTGCTACACTCCAAGAGACCCAGTACTTC	CSATLQETQYF
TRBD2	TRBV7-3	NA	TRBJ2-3	TGTGCCAGCAGCCTCCTAGCGGGAGGTCCCACAGATACGCAGTATTTT	CASSLLAGGPTDTQYF
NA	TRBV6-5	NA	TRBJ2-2	TGTGCCAGCAGGCAAGACAGTAACACCGGGGAGCTGTTTTTT	CASRQDSNTGELFF
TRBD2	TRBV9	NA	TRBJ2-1	TGTGCCAGCAGCGGAGTAGCGGGGAACAATGAGCAGTTCTTC	CASSGVAGNNEQFF
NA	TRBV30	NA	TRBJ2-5	TGTGCCTGGAGTCAAGGATCGGTAGAGACCCAGTACTTC	CAWSQGSVETQYF
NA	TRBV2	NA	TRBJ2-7	TGTGCCAGCAGGACGGACACCTCCTACGAGCAGTACTTC	CASRTDTSYEQYF
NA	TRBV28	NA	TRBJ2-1	TGTGCCAGCAGCCCACCGGCTACCCGAGAGCAGTTCTTC	CASSPPATREQFF
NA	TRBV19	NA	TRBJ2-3	TGTGCCAGTAGTACCTCAGGAGCTAGCACAGATACGCAGTATTTT	CASSTSGASTDTQYF
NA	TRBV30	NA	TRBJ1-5	TGTGCCTGGACGACCGGACAGAATAATCAGCCCCAGCATTTT	CAWTTGQNNQPQHF
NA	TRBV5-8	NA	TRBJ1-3	TGTGCCAGCAGCTCCTCGATGTTCTCTGGAAACACCATATATTTT	CASSSSMFSGNTIYF
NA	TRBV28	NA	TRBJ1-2	TGTGCCAGCAGCCTCAGACAGGCATACTATGGCTACACCTTC	CASSLRQAYYGYTF
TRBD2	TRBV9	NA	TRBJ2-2	TGTGCCAGCAGCGTTACTAGCGGAAGGAACACCGGGGAGCTGTTTTTT	CASSVTSGRNTGELFF
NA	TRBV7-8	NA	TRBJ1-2	TGTGCCAGCAGCCCCCCGATGGGGCAGAACTATGGCTACACCTTC	CASSPPMGQNYGYTF
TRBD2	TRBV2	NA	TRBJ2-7	TGTGCCAGCAGATCTAGGACTAGCGGGAGTTACGAGCAGTACTTC	CASRSRTSGSYEQYF
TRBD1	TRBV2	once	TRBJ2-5	TGTGCCAGGAACGGACAGGGGGTTAAGACCCAGTACTTC	CARNGQGVKTQYF
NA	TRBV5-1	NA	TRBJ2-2	TGCGCCAGCAGCTTGGGTTTGGTGCGAATCTCCACCGGGGAGCTGTTTTTT	CASSLGLVRISTGELFF
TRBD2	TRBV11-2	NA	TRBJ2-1	TGTGCCAGCAGCACAACTAGCGGGACTATTGGTGAGCAGTTCTTC	CASSTTSGTIGEQFF
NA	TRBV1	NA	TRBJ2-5	TGCACCAGCAGCCGATCAGGGCTAGCGGGAGTTAGGGAGACCCAGTACTTC	CTSSRSGLAGVRETQYF
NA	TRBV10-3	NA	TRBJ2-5	TGTGCCATCAGTGTAGCGGAGTCCCAAGAGACCCAGTACTTC	CAISVAESQETQYF
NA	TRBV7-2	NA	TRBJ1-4	TGTGCCAGCAGCTTAGGAGTTGGGCAGCTCTTTTTT	CASSLGVGQLFF
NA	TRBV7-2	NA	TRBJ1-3	TGTGCCAGCAGCTTAGTGGCGACAAGCTCTGGAAACACCATATATTTT	CASSLVATSSGNTIYF